This T cell receptor (beta chain) was sequenced for a study of T cells in Graves' hyperthyroidism and ophthalmopathy (dated by TCRdb to 2018 to 2020). About the full investigation: Peripheral blood samples were taken at the time of initial diagnosis, prior to any treatment. The paper reports TCR Vbeta CDR3 sequencing of approximately 140 peripheral blood samples: over 40 ophthalmopathy, under 85 hyperthyroidism and about 17 progressor patients. For training and testing, the 110 or so patients in the discovery cohort were randomly divided in a 7:3 ratio. Following sampling, methimazole starting at 30 mg daily was given to hyperthyroidism patients, and high-dose intravenous methylprednisolone was given to ophthalmopathy patients. Whether ophthalmopathy could be predicted prospectively was tested in an independent validation cohort made up of about 18 hyperthyroidism patients plus 17 patients who later progressed to ophthalmopathy. To identify distinguishing TCR V-J signatures, a discovery cohort of about 100 patients was used, comprising some 45 with Graves' ophthalmopathy and under 60 with stable Graves' hyperthyroidism. Thyroid tissue and blood T-cell repertoires from about 6 Graves' hyperthyroidism patients were also compared in the study. Summary of the overall study and its limitations: No statistical method was used to set the sample size in advance, and investigators knew the group allocation. Most expanded thyroid clonotypes (frequency above 0.001) were also detected in blood, suggesting blood repertoires may reflect thyroid immune responses. In validation, the model predicted progression to ophthalmopathy with 65% to 71% sensitivity and around 72% specificity, a median of about 6.7 months before onset. In cross-validation, a model built on a 13 V-J signature told ophthalmopathy apart from stable hyperthyroidism with approximately 90% sensitivity and roughly 83% specificity, and in testing the same model reached 80%/75%.

In its sample, this clonotype was seen a few times. What this receptor recognizes is not known. No base qualities exist here, and no much larger clone lies one base off it. V and J lose 5 bases and 4 bases, and a span of 11 bases separates them. The germline V gene yields SGHTA for CDR1 and FQGTGA for CDR2. Inclusive of the bounding cysteine and phenylalanine, the CDR3 is 13 residues long. Kept here is only the CDR3 DNA, which spans 39 bases and is read in frame from base 1. Moderately to severely active disease, a Clinical Activity Score of at least 3, a NOSPECS grade of at least 4, and a duration under 3 months were present in ophthalmopathy patients. Patients with uncontrolled infections, other autoimmune diseases, pregnancy or lactation were excluded. Diagnoses were established on the basis of clinical symptoms, serum thyroxine and TRAb, thyroid ultrasound, and orbital computed tomography. PBMCs were isolated from 10 ml of fresh peripheral blood by Ficoll-Paque density gradient centrifugation. Trizol reagent was used to extract total RNA, and RNA quality was then checked on an Agilent 2100 Bioanalyzer.

The TCR beta CDR3 regions were amplified from the RNA transcripts. A first-round RT-PCR of the TCR CDR3 used the HTBI primer set with the Qiagen OneStep RT-PCR kit. The libraries were constructed in a second round of multiplex PCR and then size-selected and purified. Libraries were sequenced paired-end with 100 bp reads on an Illumina HiSeq2000. On the authors' methods: SOAPnuke was used to process the raw data, removing reads that contained adapters or uncalled bases, had a mean Phred below 15, or lacked an exact match to the constant primer or identifier. High-quality paired reads were merged with COPE v1.2.5, and unique nucleotide sequences were defined as clonotypes. MiTCR v1.1 was used to align clonotypes to the IMGT TRBV, TRBD and TRBJ reference segments. Only V-J combinations with frequency above 0.0001, covering 99% to 99.2% of repertoires, were analysed. The TCS score was defined as F50 (clonal expansion) divided by E x V (chaos), with BLOSUM62-based TCRdist calculated between CDR3 peptides within each V-J. Welch's t-statistics and random forest reduced around 510 V-J features to 10 to 15, which were used in a naive Bayes classifier (R e1071). The public reads were run again by TCRdb, first through fastp at Q25 and then through MiXCR, and only productive beta chains were kept. Here each entry gathers all rows of one CDR3 protein and keeps the most common genes and DNA. The V and J calls come from TCRdb's annotation, not from the publication. This sample gives some 490,000 distinct CDR3 sequences in total; under 25% of them show up just once. Jointly, the top ten make up under 55% of the sample.

This clonotype was sampled from a woman between 65 and 79 years old with Graves' ophthalmopathy. The rearrangement joined TRBV7-3 to TRBJ1-1; the D gene assignment is ambiguous. Sequenced input: blood. CDR3 region: CASSVTDGTEAFF. Read as DNA, the sequence is TGTGCCAGCAGCGTTACAGACGGCACTGAAGCTTTCTTT.